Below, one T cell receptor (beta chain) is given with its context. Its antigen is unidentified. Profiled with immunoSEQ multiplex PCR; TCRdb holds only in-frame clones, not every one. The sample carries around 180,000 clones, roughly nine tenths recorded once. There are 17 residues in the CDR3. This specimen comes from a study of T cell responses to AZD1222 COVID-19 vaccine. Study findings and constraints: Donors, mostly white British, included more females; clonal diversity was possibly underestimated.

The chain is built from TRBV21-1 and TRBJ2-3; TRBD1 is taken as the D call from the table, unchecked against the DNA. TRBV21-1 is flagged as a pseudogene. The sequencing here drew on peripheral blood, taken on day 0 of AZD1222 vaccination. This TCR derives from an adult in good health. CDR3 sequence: CASSQQSDRGLSDTQYF. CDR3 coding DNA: TGTGCCAGCAGCCAACAATCCGACAGGGGACTGTCAGATACGCAGTATTTT.